Presented here are 21 T cell receptor beta chains from one specimen sequenced in a study of T-cell memory formation after mild COVID-19. From the 5' RACE reads, TCRdb called clonotypes with MiXCR, one entry per CDR3 protein. The data contain 170,000 or so distinct CDR3 sequences, about a fifth of them singletons. The specimen was PBMCs or a T cell subset sorted from them (not recorded which). These receptors were taken from an adult woman who had mild COVID-19 (a few samples of this study predate the infection). Cell type and time point are not known.

This chain uses TRBV12-3 or TRBV12-4 with TRBJ2-3; D is unresolved. V lost 6 bases to trimming and J lost 2 bases, with 15 bases between them. The CDR3 is 15 amino acids. CDR3 region: CASRTSGRSTDTQYF. The CDR3, as DNA: TGTGCCAGCAGGACCTCCGGGCGGTCCACAGATACGCAGTATTTT.

The chain couples TRBV7-2 to TRBJ2-1; no firm D call. The V end lost 5 bases, the J end lost 7 bases, and 24 bases lay between the germline ends. The CDR3 totals 17 residues. Germline V gene sequence: CDR1 SGHTA, CDR2 FQGNSA. Here the CDR3 reads CASSRIPRVVTENEQFF. DNA for the CDR3: TGTGCCAGCAGCCGCATTCCTAGGGTGGTTACGGAAAATGAGCAGTTCTTC.

This clonotype turned up a few times. V gene TRBV9 combines with J gene TRBJ2-1; maybe TRBD1 (5 bases). Looked up from germline, CDR1 is SGDLS and CDR2 is YYNGEE. This CDR3 is built from 13 residues. The germline V and J ends were trimmed by 3 bases and 9 bases, with 13 bases remaining between them. The CDR3 here is CASSAPRDGEQFF. In nucleotides, the CDR3 is TGTGCCAGCAGCGCGCCCAGGGATGGTGAGCAGTTCTTC.

This clonotype was seen many times. V gene TRBV4-3 combines with J gene TRBJ2-7, with 9 bases aligning to TRBD2. The V and J ends lost 0 bases and 3 bases, in that order; junction bases with no gene match: 3. This CDR3 has 15 amino acids. Germline CDR1 and CDR2: LGHNA and YSLEER. In DNA, the CDR3 is TGCGCCAGCAGCCAAGAAGCTAGCGGGAACTACGAGCAGTACTTC. It yields the protein CASSQEASGNYEQYF.

The V call is TRBV3-1, the J call TRBJ2-5; D might be TRBD1 or TRBD2, each matching 7 bases. V gave up 3 bases and J gave up 1 base, with 18 bases separating them. This CDR3 spans 17 amino acids. The germline V gene encodes CDR1 LGHDT and CDR2 YNNKEL (reference sequence). This CDR3 reads CASSQIGEGAPQETQYF. The CDR3 region has the DNA TGTGCCAGCAGCCAGATAGGGGAGGGGGCTCCCCAAGAGACCCAGTACTTC.

The chain links TRBV7-3 to TRBJ2-3; D uncertain. Germline loops: CDR1 SGHTA, CDR2 FQGTGA. The CDR3 runs to 13 residues. V was shortened by 6 bases and J by 4 bases, with 11 bases between the two germline ends. CDR3 DNA sequence: TGTGCCAGCAGTCCCACTGGTTCAGATACGCAGTATTTT. This encodes CASSPTGSDTQYF. The full variable domain, with the rest looked up from reference TRBV7-3 and TRBJ2-3, is GAGVSQTPSNKVTEKGKYVELRCDPISGHTALYWYRQSLGQGPEFLIYFQGTGAADDSGLPNDRFFAVRPEGSVSTLKIQRTERGDSAVYLCASSPTGSDTQYFGPGTRLTVL.

The genes are TRBV5-6 and TRBJ2-1; 8 nucleotides line up with TRBD2. This CDR3 is built from 13 residues. V was clipped by 2 bases and J by 6 bases; unmatched bases: 1. The germline V gene encodes CDR1 SGHDT and CDR2 YYEEEE. The CDR3 loop is CASSFGLANEQFF. The DNA for the CDR3 is TGTGCCAGCAGCTTCGGACTAGCCAATGAGCAGTTCTTC.

The chain links TRBV12-3 or TRBV12-4 to TRBJ1-5; D unclear. The CDR3 is 13 residues long. Trimming took 5 bases from V and 4 from J, leaving 9 bases between them. CDR3 sequence (DNA): TGTGCCAGCAGTACCTACCCTAATCAGCCCCAGCATTTT. It specifies CASSTYPNQPQHF.

This chain links TRBV7-9 with TRBJ2-7; 7 bases match TRBD1. The germline gives CDR1 SEHNR, CDR2 FQNEAQ (reference sequence). Trimming cost V 4 bases and J 1 base; bases outside gene matches: 7. The CDR3 totals 15 residues. The CDR3: CASSYRTGASYEQYF. CDR3 DNA: TGTGCCAGCAGCTACCGTACAGGGGCGTCCTACGAGCAGTACTTC.

This clonotype was picked up a small number of times. J is TRBJ2-3 and V is TRBV4-2; D possibly corresponds to TRBD2 (5 bases). Germline-derived CDR1 and CDR2 are LGHNA and YNFKEQ. This CDR3 contains 15 residues. V was cut by 0 bases and J by 2 bases, with 9 bases left in between. This chain's CDR3 is CASSQDGGDTDTQYF. DNA of the CDR3: TGTGCCAGCAGCCAAGATGGAGGCGACACAGATACGCAGTATTTT.

The gene calls are TRBV4-1 and TRBJ2-3; D possibly matches TRBD1 or TRBD2 (5 bases each). Germline CDR1 reads MGHRA; CDR2 reads YSYEKL. With 0 bases removed from V and 6 bases from J, the gap between germline ends came to 10 bases. The length of the CDR3 is 14 residues. CDR3 bases: TGCGCCAGCAGCCAAGACCTCTGGGGGGATACGCAGTATTTT. Translation gives CASSQDLWGDTQYF.

The chain carries TRBV4-1 and TRBJ2-5; 7 bases fit TRBD2. This CDR3 comprises 17 residues. V lost 1 base to trimming and J lost 2 bases; unmatched junction nucleotides: 10. Germline assignment: CDR1 MGHRA and CDR2 YSYEKL. This chain's CDR3 is CASSQARGAGPQETQYF. CDR3 coding DNA: TGCGCCAGCAGCCAAGCCCGGGGAGCGGGGCCGCAAGAGACCCAGTACTTC.

The chain employs TRBV21-1 and TRBJ2-1; the table's D call, TRBD2, was not checked against the DNA. TRBV21-1 is annotated as a pseudogene. The CDR3 sequence is 16 residues long. The CDR3 region has the DNA TGTGCCAGCAGCAAAGCGCTTGGGAGCGGGAGGCCCCCCAGGTTCTTC. This codes for CASSKALGSGRPPRFF.

This clonotype was counted only a few times. CDR3 residues: CASSLLAGDPYEQYF. The CDR3 DNA reads as TGTGCCAGCAGTTTATTGGCAGGGGATCCCTACGAGCAGTACTTC. The V and J genes are TRBV12-3 or TRBV12-4 and TRBJ2-7; weak D call: TRBD1 (6 bases). The CDR3 has 15 residues. The V and J ends lost 2 bases and 2 bases respectively, with 13 bases between them.

This clonotype appeared a few times. The genes are TRBV9 and TRBJ2-3, with 14 bases matching TRBD2. The germline V gene encodes CDR1 SGDLS and CDR2 YYNGEE. V shed 4 bases and J 5 bases; nucleotides not matched to a gene: 9. The length of the CDR3 is 17 residues. CDR3: CASSYSSGTSGGDTQYF. CDR3 DNA sequence: TGTGCCAGCAGCTACTCCTCCGGGACTAGCGGGGGAGATACGCAGTATTTT.

This clonotype was detected only a few times. The J gene is TRBJ2-3, the V gene TRBV20-1; 12 bases align to TRBD2. The CDR3 is made up of 15 amino acids. CDR1 is DFQATT and CDR2 is SNEGSKA in the germline V gene (reference sequence). V trimming: 4 bases; J trimming: 2 bases; junction bases outside the gene matches: 4. The CDR3 loop reads CSANGLAGTTDTQYF. As DNA, the CDR3 is TGCAGTGCTAATGGACTAGCGGGAACCACAGATACGCAGTATTTT.

The chain has TRBV6-6 and TRBJ2-3; TRBD2 matches 9 bases. CDR3 length equals 14 residues. In germline, CDR1 is MNHNY, CDR2 SVGAGI (reference sequence). The trim removed 8 bases at V and 5 bases at J, leaving 8 bases unmatched. DNA for the CDR3: TGTGCCAGCCCTCCGGGACTAGCACTAGATACGCAGTATTTT. It encodes CASPPGLALDTQYF.

This clonotype has just a few counts. The chain recombines TRBV27 with TRBJ2-7; 10 positions agree with TRBD1. The germline CDR1 and CDR2 sequences are MNHEY and SMNVEV (reference sequence). The V segment lost 6 bases and the J segment 5 bases; nucleotides outside the gene matches: 16. CDR3 length: 17 residues. CDR3 loop: CASSPLALGQGVHEQYF. Here the CDR3 DNA reads TGTGCCAGCAGCCCGCTCGCCCTAGGACAGGGGGTCCACGAGCAGTACTTC.

The sample holds many counts of this clonotype. The chain links TRBV7-3 to TRBJ2-3; TRBD1 aligns across 7 bases. V lost 5 bases to trimming and J lost 5 bases; unmatched junction nucleotides: 7. Germline V gene lookup returns CDR1 SGHTA and CDR2 FQGTGA. The CDR3 has 14 amino acids. The DNA of the CDR3 is TGTGCCAGCAGCCCGCAAGGGGGCGGAGATACGCAGTATTTT. It encodes CASSPQGGGDTQYF.

The sample holds a few counts of this clonotype. The chain couples TRBV6-5 to TRBJ1-2, with unresolved D. The germline gives CDR1 MNHEY, CDR2 SVGAGI. V was trimmed by 2 bases and J by 8 bases, leaving 18 bases between them. The CDR3 sequence is 15 residues long. In DNA form, the CDR3 reads TGTGCCAGCAGTTACGACTACGGGCCCCCGGGGGGCTACACCTTC. Its protein product is CASSYDYGPPGGYTF.

This clonotype came up a few times. The V and J genes are TRBV4-2 and TRBJ2-3, with TRBD1 matching over 9 bases. Germline V lookup: CDR1 LGHNA, CDR2 YNFKEQ. CDR3 size: 15 residues. The V gene end was trimmed by 4 bases and the J gene end by 5 bases; junction bases not matched to a gene: 7. This CDR3 reads CASSLRGQGRDTQYF. In DNA form, the CDR3 reads TGTGCCAGCAGCCTCCGGGGACAGGGAAGAGATACGCAGTATTTT.